The sequence of this T cell receptor beta chain was determined in a study of T-cell memory formation after mild COVID-19. One entry per CDR3 protein results from TCRdb running MiXCR on the 5' RACE reads. The data contain hundreds of thousands of distinct CDR3 sequences, 15% to 20% of them singletons. This clonotype was observed a few times. The clonotype originates from a man aged 18 to 30 who had mild COVID-19 (a few samples of this study predate the infection). Cell type and time point are not known. The source material was PBMCs or a T cell subset sorted from them (not recorded which).

The CDR3 region has the DNA TGCAGTGCTAGAGATGACGAACAAACGCAGTATTTT. Encoded protein: CSARDDEQTQYF. The chain uses TRBV20-1 and TRBJ2-3; no definite D call. Germline lookup yields CDR1 DFQATT and CDR2 SNEGSKA (reference sequence). CDR3 size: 12 residues. Trimming took 0 bases from V and 9 from J, leaving 10 bases between them.